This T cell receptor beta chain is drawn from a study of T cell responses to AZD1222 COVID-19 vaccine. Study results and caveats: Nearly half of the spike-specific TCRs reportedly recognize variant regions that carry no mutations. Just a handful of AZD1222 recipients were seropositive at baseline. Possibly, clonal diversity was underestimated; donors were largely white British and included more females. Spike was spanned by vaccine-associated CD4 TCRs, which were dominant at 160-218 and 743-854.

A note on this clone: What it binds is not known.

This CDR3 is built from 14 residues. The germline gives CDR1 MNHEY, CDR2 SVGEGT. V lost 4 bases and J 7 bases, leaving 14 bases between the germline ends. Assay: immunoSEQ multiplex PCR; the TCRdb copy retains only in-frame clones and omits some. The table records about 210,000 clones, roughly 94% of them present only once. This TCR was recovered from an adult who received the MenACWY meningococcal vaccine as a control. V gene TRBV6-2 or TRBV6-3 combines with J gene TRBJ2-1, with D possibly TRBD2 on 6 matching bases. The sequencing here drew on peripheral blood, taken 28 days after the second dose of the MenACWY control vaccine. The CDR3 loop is CASSLRPGRNEQFF. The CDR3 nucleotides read TGTGCCAGCAGTTTGAGGCCAGGGAGGAATGAGCAGTTCTTC.